Given below is one TCR beta chain in context. This specimen comes from a study of CD8+ T cells in alopecia areata. The CDR3 consists of 13 residues. The V end was cut by 3 bases, the J end by 4 bases, with 9 bases between. Germline loops: CDR1 SEHNR, CDR2 FQNEAQ (reference sequence). Treatment meaning: oral pan-JAK inhibitor, 5-10 mg twice daily. The authors extracted RNA and reverse transcribed it into cDNA as the sequencing template. TCRdb's copy holds only in-frame clones and misses some; the assay was immunoSEQ multiplex PCR. The data show 110,000 or so clones, 56% seen once. The starting material was CD4+ T cells sorted from blood, obtained at week 24, from a patient treated with tofacitinib. This sequence was found in a human donor with alopecia areata. The gene calls are TRBV7-9 and TRBJ1-2; tentatively, D is TRBD1 (6 bases). The CDR3 bases are TGTGCCAGCAGCTTTTCCAGGGGCTATGGCTACACCTTC. Protein sequence: CASSFSRGYGYTF. The whole variable domain, remainder taken from reference TRBV7-9 and TRBJ1-2, is DTGVSQNPRHKITKRGQNVTFRCDPISEHNRLYWYRQTLGQGPEFLTYFQNEAQLEKSRLLSDRFSAERPKGSFSTLEIQRTEQGDSAMYLCASSFSRGYGYTFGSGTRLTVV.